This T cell receptor beta chain derives from a study of T cells after somatic rescue of genetic block. Profiling relied on immunoSEQ multiplex PCR, and the TCRdb table lists in-frame clones only, not all of them. Of 8,000 to 9,000 clones in the sample, roughly 80% were seen once. Trimming removed 4 bases from V and 4 bases from J; junction bases left unmatched: 7. Looked up from germline, CDR1 is ENHRY and CDR2 is SYGVKD. The CDR3 has 16 residues. Sequenced input: peripheral blood mononuclear cells (PBMCs). The rearrangement joins TRBV10-3 to TRBJ2-1; 10 nucleotides align to TRBD2. The receptor comes from a boy aged 10-17 years. The CDR3 loop reads CAISVSGGTLYNEQFF. The CDR3 region has the DNA TGTGCCATCAGTGTTAGCGGGGGGACTCTTTACAATGAGCAGTTCTTC.